The next 19 T cell receptor beta chains were all read from a single sample in a study of blood T cell repertoires in COVID-19. The protocol was immunoSEQ multiplex PCR, while the TCRdb copy is restricted to in-frame clones and leaves out a portion. The top ten hold around 15% of the sample, which has 260,000 or so clones, 80% to 90% seen once. The sample was PBMCs or T cells enriched from blood (not recorded which). The receptors come from a man aged 18 to 30 who had recovered from COVID-19.

The rearrangement uses TRBV5-4 and TRBJ1-1, with 7 nucleotides matching TRBD1. From germline, CDR1 is SGHNT and CDR2 YYREEE (reference sequence). The CDR3 is 17 residues long. V gave up 0 bases and J gave up 0 bases; unmatched junction bases: 8. CDR3 protein: CASSLAGTVTMNTEAFF. As DNA, the CDR3 is TGTGCCAGCAGCTTGGCCGGGACAGTTACCATGAACACTGAAGCTTTCTTT.

The rearrangement links TRBV7-6 to TRBJ2-5; no clear D. The CDR3 covers 16 residues. Trimming stripped 2 bases from V and 3 bases from J, with 16 bases between. Germline values: CDR1 SGHVS, CDR2 FNYEAQ. CDR3 sequence (DNA): TGTGCCAGCAGCTTACTGGGTGGGCCCTTCAAAGAGACCCAGTACTTC. Translation: CASSLLGGPFKETQYF.

The sample holds a few counts of this clone. This sequence joins TRBV1 and TRBJ2-4; the DNA was not used to check the table's D call, TRBD2. TRBV1 is described as a pseudogene. The CDR3 contains 16 residues. The CDR3 protein is CTSSQDGGPAKNIQYF. As DNA, the CDR3 is TGCACCAGCAGCCAAGATGGAGGACCAGCCAAAAACATTCAGTACTTC.

The V and J genes are TRBV19 and TRBJ2-5; possibly TRBD1 for D (5 bases). This CDR3 has 15 amino acids. The V and J ends lost 4 bases and 5 bases respectively, with 17 bases between them. Germline CDR1 reads LNHDA; CDR2 reads SQIVND (reference sequence). The CDR3 is CASSSSVAGKETQYF. The CDR3 nucleotides are TGTGCCAGTAGTAGTTCGGTCGCAGGGAAGGAGACCCAGTACTTC. The whole variable domain, filled in from reference TRBV19 and TRBJ2-5, reads DGGITQSPKYLFRKEGQNVTLSCEQNLNHDAMYWYRQDPGQGLRLIYYSQIVNDFQKGDIAEGYSVSREKKESFPLTVTSAQKNPTAFYLCASSSSVAGKETQYFGPGTRLLVL.

This clone was observed once. This chain uses TRBV3-1 (or the pseudogene TRBV3-2) with TRBJ2-5, with TRBD2 as a possible D gene (6 bases). The germline CDR1 and CDR2 sequences are LGHDT and YNNKEL (reference sequence). The CDR3 is 14 amino acids. V lost 0 bases and J lost 12, with 17 bases in between. This CDR3 reads CASSQDGDTGREYF. CDR3 coding DNA: TGTGCCAGCAGCCAAGATGGAGATACCGGGAGAGAGTACTTC.

The chain employs TRBV5-1 and TRBJ2-1; TRBD1 aligns across 9 bases. With 1 base clipped from V and 5 bases from J, the junction kept 7 bases outside the gene matches. Germline lookup yields CDR1 SGHRS and CDR2 YFSETQ. CDR3 length: 16 residues. The CDR3 DNA reads as TGCGCCAGCAGCTTGCCCCCGGGACAGGGAGACAATGAGCAGTTCTTC. Translating gives CASSLPPGQGDNEQFF.

The chain links TRBV12-2 to TRBJ2-3; the D call TRBD2 from the table was never checked on the DNA. TRBV12-2 is listed as a pseudogene. CDR3 length equals 15 residues. The chain's CDR3 is CASRTQGLAGDTQYF. In DNA, the CDR3 is TGTGCAAGTCGCACCCAAGGACTAGCAGGAGATACGCAGTATTTT.

This chain uses TRBV4-2 with TRBJ2-7; D is unclear. Per the germline V gene, CDR1 is LGHNA and CDR2 is YNFKEQ. The CDR3 runs 13 residues. Trimming shortened V by 3 bases and J by 2 bases, and 8 bases separated the two germline ends. The CDR3 sequence is CASSQHTAYEQYF. CDR3 in DNA: TGTGCCAGCAGCCAGCATACAGCCTACGAGCAGTACTTC.

J is TRBJ1-4 and V is TRBV30; D perhaps matches TRBD1 (6 bases). The V gene lost 0 bases and the J gene lost 1 base, with 9 bases spanning the gap. CDR1 is GTSNPN and CDR2 is SVGIG in the germline V gene (reference sequence). The CDR3 consists of 15 residues. Here the CDR3 DNA reads TGTGCCTGGAGTGTGGGACACGTAACTAATGAAAAACTGTTTTTT. This encodes CAWSVGHVTNEKLFF.

This chain joins TRBV19 and TRBJ1-2, with no clear D. Per germline, CDR1 LNHDA and CDR2 SQIVND (reference sequence). Trimming stripped 4 bases from V and 7 bases from J, with 7 bases between. The CDR3 consists of 11 residues. Written as DNA, the CDR3 is TGTGCCAGTAGTACGGTTGGTGGCTACACCTTC. It is translated as CASSTVGGYTF. The complete variable domain, with remaining parts taken from reference TRBV19 and TRBJ1-2, reads DGGITQSPKYLFRKEGQNVTLSCEQNLNHDAMYWYRQDPGQGLRLIYYSQIVNDFQKGDIAEGYSVSREKKESFPLTVTSAQKNPTAFYLCASSTVGGYTFGSGTRLTVV.

The chain employs TRBV5-1 and TRBJ1-3, with a weak D call TRBD1 (5 bases). The germline gives CDR1 SGHRS, CDR2 YFSETQ. The V gene lost 4 bases and the J gene lost 0 bases, with 11 bases spanning the gap. The CDR3 is 15 amino acids. Here the CDR3 DNA reads TGCGCCAGCAGCCTAGACAGCAACTCTGGAAACACCATATATTTT. It encodes CASSLDSNSGNTIYF. Looking up the rest from reference TRBV5-1 and TRBJ1-3 gives the full variable domain: KAGVTQTPRYLIKTRGQQVTLSCSPISGHRSVSWYQQTPGQGLQFLFEYFSETQRNKGNFPGRFSGRQFSNSRSEMNVSTLELGDSALYLCASSLDSNSGNTIYFGEGSWLTVV.

This chain connects TRBV19 to TRBJ2-1; 7 bases agree with TRBD2. The V segment lost 4 bases and the J segment 5 bases; nucleotides outside the gene matches: 8. This CDR3 has 15 amino acids. The germline V gene encodes CDR1 LNHDA and CDR2 SQIVND (reference sequence). CDR3 coding DNA: TGTGCCAGTAGTACGGCGGGAGACCAAGACAATGAGCAGTTCTTC. This gives the protein CASSTAGDQDNEQFF.

The chain combines TRBV30 with TRBJ2-6; tentatively, D is TRBD1 (6 bases). Trimming removed 3 bases from V and 0 bases from J, with 9 bases in between. The CDR3 consists of 15 residues. Germline assignment: CDR1 GTSNPN and CDR2 SVGIG (reference sequence). CDR3 amino acids: CAWSTGSSGANVLTF. In nucleotides, the CDR3 is TGTGCCTGGAGCACAGGGTCCTCTGGGGCCAACGTCCTGACTTTC.

The chain carries TRBV7-8 and TRBJ2-7, with TRBD1 as a possible D gene (6 bases). Trimming cost V 1 base and J 4 bases, with 8 bases left between them. Germline CDR1 is SGHVS and CDR2 is FQNEAQ. This CDR3 spans 13 amino acids. This chain's CDR3 is CASSLDRAYEQYF. CDR3 bases: TGTGCCAGCAGCTTAGACAGGGCTTACGAGCAGTACTTC.

This chain joins TRBV12-3 or TRBV12-4 and TRBJ2-1, with 8 bases fitting TRBD2. This CDR3 is 12 amino acids long. With 6 bases clipped from V and 13 bases from J, the junction kept 8 bases outside the gene matches. The CDR3 spells CASRSSGREQFF. Written as DNA, the CDR3 is TGTGCCAGCAGATCTAGCGGGCGGGAACAGTTCTTC.

V is TRBV14 and J is TRBJ2-7; D remains unclear. CDR3 length: 13 amino acids. Trimming pared 2 bases from V and 6 bases from J, leaving 11 bases between. Per the germline V gene, CDR1 is SGHDN and CDR2 is FVKESK. The CDR3 nucleotides read TGTGCCAGCAGCCAATCGGCTAGTGGCGAGCAGTACTTC. Residues: CASSQSASGEQYF.

CDR3 nucleotide sequence: TGCGCCAGCAGCTTGATGGGAAGGGGGTTACAAGAGACCCAGTACTTC. This sequence encodes CASSLMGRGLQETQYF. The chain employs TRBV5-1 and TRBJ2-5, with D tentatively TRBD1 (6 bases). Trimming removed 1 base from V and 2 bases from J, with 15 bases in between. This CDR3 is built from 16 residues. Germline V gene lookup returns CDR1 SGHRS and CDR2 YFSETQ.

The J gene is TRBJ1-5, the V gene TRBV6-5; 7 bases line up with TRBD1. The CDR3 has 16 amino acids. V was pared by 0 bases and J by 2 bases, with 4 bases of the junction left unmatched. Germline CDR1 is MNHEY and CDR2 is SVGAGI. CDR3 sequence: CASSYSQGDGNQPQHF. In DNA, the CDR3 is TGTGCCAGCAGTTACTCCCAGGGGGATGGCAATCAGCCCCAGCATTTT.

This clone was detected only a few times. The chain has TRBV6-4 and TRBJ2-3, with 9 nucleotides matching TRBD2. Germline V gene data show CDR1 as MRHNA and CDR2 as SNTAGT. The length of the CDR3 is 14 residues. Trimming took 6 bases from V and 2 from J; bases not matched to a gene: 3. The CDR3 DNA reads TGTGCCAGCAGGGGGGGACTAGCCACAGATACGCAGTATTTT. Translated: CASRGGLATDTQYF.